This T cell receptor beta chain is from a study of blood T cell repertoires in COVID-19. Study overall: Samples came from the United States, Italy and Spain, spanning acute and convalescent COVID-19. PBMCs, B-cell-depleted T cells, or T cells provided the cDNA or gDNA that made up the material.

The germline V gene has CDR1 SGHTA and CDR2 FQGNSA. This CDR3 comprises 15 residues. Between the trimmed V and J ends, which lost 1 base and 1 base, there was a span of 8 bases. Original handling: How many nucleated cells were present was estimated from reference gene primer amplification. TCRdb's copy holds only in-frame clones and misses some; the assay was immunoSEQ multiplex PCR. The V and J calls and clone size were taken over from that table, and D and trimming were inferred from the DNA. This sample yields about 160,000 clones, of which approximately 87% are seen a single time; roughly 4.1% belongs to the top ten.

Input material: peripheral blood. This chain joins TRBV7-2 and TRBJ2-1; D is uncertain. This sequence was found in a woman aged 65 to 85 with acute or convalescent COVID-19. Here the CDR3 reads CASSLGAISYNEQFF. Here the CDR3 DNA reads TGTGCCAGCAGCTTAGGGGCTATATCCTACAATGAGCAGTTCTTC.